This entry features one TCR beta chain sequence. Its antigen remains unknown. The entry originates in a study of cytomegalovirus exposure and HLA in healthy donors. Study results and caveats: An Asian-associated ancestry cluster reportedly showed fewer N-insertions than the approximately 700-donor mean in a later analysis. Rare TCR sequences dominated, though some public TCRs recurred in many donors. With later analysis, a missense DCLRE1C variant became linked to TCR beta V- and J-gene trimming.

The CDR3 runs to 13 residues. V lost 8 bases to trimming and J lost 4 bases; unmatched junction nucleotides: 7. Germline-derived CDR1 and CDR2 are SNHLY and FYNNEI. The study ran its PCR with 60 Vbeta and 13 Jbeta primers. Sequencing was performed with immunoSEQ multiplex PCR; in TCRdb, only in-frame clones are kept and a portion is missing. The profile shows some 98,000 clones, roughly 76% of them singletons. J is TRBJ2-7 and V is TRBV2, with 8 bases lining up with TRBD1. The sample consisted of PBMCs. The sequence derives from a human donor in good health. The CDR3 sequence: CASYGQGGYEQYF. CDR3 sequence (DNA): TGTGCCAGCTACGGACAGGGTGGGTACGAGCAGTACTTC.